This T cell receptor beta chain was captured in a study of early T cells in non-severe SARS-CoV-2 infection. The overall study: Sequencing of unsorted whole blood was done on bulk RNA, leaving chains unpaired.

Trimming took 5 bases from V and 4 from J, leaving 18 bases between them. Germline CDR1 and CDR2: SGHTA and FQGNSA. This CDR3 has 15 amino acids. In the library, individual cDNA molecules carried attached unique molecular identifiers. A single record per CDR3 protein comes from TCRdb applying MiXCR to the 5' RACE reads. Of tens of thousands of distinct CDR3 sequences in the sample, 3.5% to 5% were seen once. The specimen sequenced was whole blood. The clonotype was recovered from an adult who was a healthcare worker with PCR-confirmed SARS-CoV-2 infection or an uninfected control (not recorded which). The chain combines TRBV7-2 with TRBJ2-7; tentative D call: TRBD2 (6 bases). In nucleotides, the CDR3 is TGTGCCAGCAGCCTAGTGGGACTCCAGACGTACGAGCAGTACTTC. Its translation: CASSLVGLQTYEQYF.